This T cell receptor (beta chain) was recorded in a study of cytomegalovirus exposure and HLA in healthy donors. V gave up 1 base and J gave up 3 bases; unmatched junction bases: 13. CDR3 length: 17 residues. Germline CDR1 reads SGHDT; CDR2 reads YYEEEE. The PCR ran on 60 Vbeta and 13 Jbeta primers. Here immunoSEQ multiplex PCR was the method, and the copy in TCRdb shows in-frame clones only, minus some. The table lists over 120,000 clones, over 70% of them singletons. This receptor was identified in a man aged 25-40 years in good health and CMV-seronegative. The chain is built from TRBV5-6 and TRBJ2-7, with 7 bases fitting TRBD1. Material for sequencing was PBMCs. The CDR3 region is CASSLLSGQSSFYEQYF. In DNA, the CDR3 is TGTGCCAGCAGCTTGCTCTCGGGACAGTCTAGTTTCTACGAGCAGTACTTC.